The 20 T cell receptor beta chains reported below all come from one sample, sequenced in a study of shared T cell receptors in the human thymus. Profiling relied on immunoSEQ multiplex PCR, and the TCRdb table lists in-frame clones only, not all of them. This table holds hundreds of thousands of clones, about 87% found once. These data were also filed under a second study, of human thymus T cells.

The sample comprised thymocytes. The receptors shown here come from a boy in the first two years of life with a congenital heart defect.

The V and J genes are TRBV28 and TRBJ2-7; 7 bases align to TRBD2. V trimming: 7 bases; J trimming: 0 bases; junction bases outside the gene matches: 9. The length of the CDR3 is 15 residues. CDR1 and CDR2 (germline): MDHEN, SYDVKM. The CDR3 nucleotides are TGTGCCAGCACCCTGGGGCCGGGGGGCTCCTACGAGCAGTACTTC. It yields the protein CASTLGPGGSYEQYF.

J is TRBJ1-1 and V is TRBV25-1; 7 bases are shared with TRBD1. J lost 3 bases, V lost 5 bases, and 6 bases had no gene match. Germline-derived CDR1 and CDR2 are MGHDK and SYGVNS. The CDR3 has 14 residues. Written as DNA, the CDR3 is TGTGCCAGCAGTTCTCAAACAGGGGACACTGAAGCTTTCTTT. Translation gives CASSSQTGDTEAFF.

This chain links TRBV11-2 with TRBJ2-3, with 9 bases that match TRBD2. This CDR3 is 17 amino acids long. Germline V gene sequence: CDR1 SGHAT, CDR2 FQNNGV. Trimming cost V 5 bases and J 1 base; bases outside gene matches: 10. CDR3 loop: CASSAPRLAEGTDTQYF. CDR3 nucleotide sequence: TGTGCCAGCAGCGCGCCGCGACTAGCGGAGGGCACAGATACGCAGTATTTT.

The chain uses TRBV28 and TRBJ1-4, with 7 bases matching TRBD1. This CDR3 contains 14 residues. After removal of 6 bases from V and 8 bases from J, the junction contained 9 bases not matched to a gene. CDR1 and CDR2 from the germline V gene are MDHEN and SYDVKM. In DNA, the CDR3 is TGTGCCAGCAGCCCGCCCGACAGGGACGAAAAACTGTTTTTT. Residues: CASSPPDRDEKLFF.

The rearrangement joins TRBV7-2 to TRBJ2-7; the match to TRBD2 covers 7 bases. CDR3 size: 17 residues. CDR1 is SGHTA and CDR2 is FQGNSA in the germline V gene. After removal of 4 bases from V and 0 bases from J, the junction contained 12 bases not matched to a gene. The CDR3 here is CASSSGFLASGSYEQYF. CDR3 DNA: TGTGCCAGCAGCTCCGGGTTTTTGGCTAGCGGCTCCTACGAGCAGTACTTC.

J is TRBJ2-1 and V is TRBV7-9, with 7 bases lining up with TRBD2. Germline trimming cut 4 bases from V and 12 bases from J; bases unmatched to any gene: 6. CDR1 and CDR2 from the germline V gene are SEHNR and FQNEAQ (reference sequence). The CDR3 runs 12 residues. This CDR3 reads CASSSQWGGQFF. The CDR3 DNA is TGTGCCAGCAGCTCACAGTGGGGGGGGCAGTTCTTC.

The rearrangement uses TRBV5-8 and TRBJ1-2; 8 bases fit TRBD1. The CDR3 runs 20 residues. Per germline, CDR1 SGHTS and CDR2 YDEGEE. Germline trimming cut 0 bases from V and 4 bases from J; bases unmatched to any gene: 20. CDR3 DNA: TGTGCCAGCAGCTTGGCCCTAGACAGGGGAGGAGATGGGCGAGGCTATGGCTACACCTTC. The encoded protein is CASSLALDRGGDGRGYGYTF.

This clone was observed a handful of times. The chain employs TRBV9 and TRBJ1-5; D perhaps matches TRBD1 (5 bases). V gave up 4 bases and J gave up 7 bases, with 18 bases separating them. CDR1 SGDLS and CDR2 YYNGEE come from the germline V gene. This CDR3 is 15 amino acids long. The CDR3 is CASSPRGGAGQPQHF. The CDR3 nucleotides are TGTGCCAGCAGCCCTCGGGGAGGGGCGGGCCAGCCCCAGCATTTT. Together with reference TRBV9 and TRBJ1-5, the CDR3 gives the full variable domain: DSGVTQTPKHLITATGQRVTLRCSPRSGDLSVYWYQQSLDQGLQFLIQYYNGEERAKGNILERFSAQQFPDLHSELNLSSLELGDSALYFCASSPRGGAGQPQHFGDGTRLSIL.

J is TRBJ2-2 and V is TRBV9, with D perhaps matching TRBD1 (8 bases). Germline V lookup: CDR1 SGDLS, CDR2 YYNGEE. Trimming took 2 bases from V and 7 from J, leaving 36 bases between them. This CDR3 has 22 amino acids. The CDR3 reads CASSVPSSDRAPAGERVGELFF. For the CDR3, the DNA is TGTGCCAGCAGCGTGCCTTCGTCGGACAGGGCTCCGGCGGGAGAAAGGGTCGGGGAGCTGTTTTTT.

The rearrangement uses TRBV5-6 and TRBJ2-3; D call uncertain. This CDR3 comprises 15 residues. V dropped 0 bases and J dropped 2 bases, with 10 bases sitting between them. Germline V lookup: CDR1 SGHDT, CDR2 YYEEEE. CDR3 sequence reads: CASSLESQYTDTQYF. Here the CDR3 DNA reads TGTGCCAGCAGCTTGGAGTCCCAGTACACAGATACGCAGTATTTT.

The chain carries TRBV27 and TRBJ2-7, with TRBD1 matching 7 bases. Germline V CDR1 and CDR2: MNHEY, SMNVEV (reference sequence). With 6 bases clipped from V and 0 bases from J, the junction kept 5 bases outside the gene matches. This CDR3 has 14 residues. The CDR3 protein is CASRDRETSYEQYF. The CDR3 DNA reads as TGTGCCAGCAGAGACAGGGAAACCTCCTACGAGCAGTACTTC.

As to this clone: The sample contains more than one DNA sequence encoding this CDR3. The V and J genes are TRBV28 and TRBJ1-2; 9 bases are a match to TRBD1. Germline lookup yields CDR1 MDHEN and CDR2 SYDVKM. With V trimmed by 7 bases and J by 8 bases, 14 bases remained unmatched. This CDR3 spans 15 amino acids. CDR3 in amino acids: CASNNYRGPPNGYTF. In DNA, the CDR3 is TGTGCCAGCAACAATTACAGGGGGCCGCCGAACGGCTACACCTTC.

This chain links TRBV4-2 with TRBJ1-4; weak D call: TRBD1 (5 bases). The V end was cut by 0 bases, the J end by 8 bases, with 13 bases between. There are 15 residues in the CDR3. Germline CDR1 is LGHNA and CDR2 is YNFKEQ. This CDR3 reads CASSQDLRGGEKLFF. CDR3 bases: TGTGCCAGCAGCCAAGATCTCCGGGGGGGGGAAAAACTGTTTTTT.

The chain joins TRBV5-6 to TRBJ2-7; possibly TRBD1 for D (5 bases). Germline assignment: CDR1 SGHDT and CDR2 YYEEEE. V gave up 0 bases and J gave up 1 base, with 8 bases separating them. CDR3 size: 14 residues. CDR3 DNA: TGTGCCAGCAGCTTGGACCAGGGTTCCTACGAGCAGTACTTC. The encoded protein is CASSLDQGSYEQYF. The full variable domain, in which reference TRBV5-6 and TRBJ2-7 provide the parts outside the CDR3, is DAGVTQSPTHLIKTRGQQVTLRCSPKSGHDTVSWYQQALGQGPQFIFQYYEEEERQRGNFPDRFSGHQFPNYSSELNVNALLLGDSALYLCASSLDQGSYEQYFGPGTRLTVT.

V and J are TRBV5-4 and TRBJ1-1, with D unclear. The CDR3 contains 16 residues. Trimming took 2 bases from V and 0 from J, leaving 14 bases between them. CDR1 is SGHNT and CDR2 is YYREEE in the germline V gene (reference sequence). The CDR3 sequence: CASSLRQVSMNTEAFF. The CDR3 DNA is TGTGCCAGCAGCTTAAGGCAGGTGTCCATGAACACTGAAGCTTTCTTT.

This clone is a singleton in its sample. V usage is TRBV30 and J usage is TRBJ1-4; D gene unclear. In germline, CDR1 is GTSNPN, CDR2 SVGIG (reference sequence). The length of the CDR3 is 15 residues. The germline V and J ends were trimmed by 7 bases and 3 bases, with 18 bases remaining between them. In nucleotides, the CDR3 is TGTGCCTACAACGCCGCCGGGAACTCTAATGAAAAACTGTTTTTT. Translated, it gives CAYNAAGNSNEKLFF.

Here the CDR3 reads CASSQAWRGPQAEAFF. The CDR3 DNA reads as TGCGCCAGCAGCCAAGCTTGGAGGGGGCCCCAAGCTGAAGCTTTCTTT. V usage is TRBV4-3 and J usage is TRBJ1-1; 7 bases line up with TRBD1. The CDR3 length is 16 residues. The J segment lost 6 bases and the V segment lost 1 base, leaving 11 bases of the junction unmatched. CDR1 LGHNA and CDR2 YSLEER come from the germline V gene.

The V and J genes are TRBV5-6 and TRBJ2-1; possibly TRBD2 for D (6 bases). The CDR3 is 16 residues long. Trimming cost V 2 bases and J 0 bases, with 12 bases left between them. CDR1 SGHDT and CDR2 YYEEEE come from the germline V gene. CDR3 bases: TGTGCCAGCAGCTTTCGCGGGAAAAGCTCCTACAATGAGCAGTTCTTC. Residues: CASSFRGKSSYNEQFF.

The chain links TRBV30 to TRBJ1-1; maybe TRBD1 (6 bases). Trimming removed 0 bases at V and 1 base at J, with 12 bases between. The length of the CDR3 is 15 residues. CDR1 and CDR2 (germline): GTSNPN, SVGIG (reference sequence). The chain's CDR3 is CAWSVRKGENTEAFF. The DNA of the CDR3 is TGTGCCTGGAGTGTACGTAAGGGGGAGAACACTGAAGCTTTCTTT.

The chain combines TRBV5-6 with TRBJ2-7, with a possible D match to TRBD2 (5 bases). The CDR3 totals 14 residues. Trimming took off 4 bases at V and 4 bases at J, with 15 bases between the two ends. Germline CDR1 SGHDT, CDR2 YYEEEE. CDR3 coding DNA: TGTGCCAGCAGCCCGAGGGCAGCTAATTACGAGCAGTACTTC. Translated, it gives CASSPRAANYEQYF.